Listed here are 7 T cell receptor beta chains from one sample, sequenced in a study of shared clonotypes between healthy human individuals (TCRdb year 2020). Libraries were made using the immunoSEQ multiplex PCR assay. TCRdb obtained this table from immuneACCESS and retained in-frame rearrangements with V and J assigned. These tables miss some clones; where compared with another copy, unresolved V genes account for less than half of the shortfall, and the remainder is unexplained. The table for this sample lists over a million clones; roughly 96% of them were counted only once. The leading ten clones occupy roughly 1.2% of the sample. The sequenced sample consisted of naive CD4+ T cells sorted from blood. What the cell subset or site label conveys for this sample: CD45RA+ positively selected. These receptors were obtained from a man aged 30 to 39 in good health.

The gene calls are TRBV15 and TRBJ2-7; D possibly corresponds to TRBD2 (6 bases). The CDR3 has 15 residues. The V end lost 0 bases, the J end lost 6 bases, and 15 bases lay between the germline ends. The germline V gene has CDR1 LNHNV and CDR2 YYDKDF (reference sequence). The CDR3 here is CATSRDRGGMGEQYF. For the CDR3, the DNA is TGTGCCACCAGCAGAGATCGTGGGGGGATGGGCGAGCAGTACTTC.

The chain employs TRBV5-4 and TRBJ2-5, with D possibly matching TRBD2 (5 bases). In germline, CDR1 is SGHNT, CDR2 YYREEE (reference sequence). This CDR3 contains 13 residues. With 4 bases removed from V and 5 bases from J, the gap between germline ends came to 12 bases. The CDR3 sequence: CASSKLVGETQYF. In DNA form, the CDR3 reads TGTGCCAGCAGCAAACTAGTCGGGGAGACCCAGTACTTC.

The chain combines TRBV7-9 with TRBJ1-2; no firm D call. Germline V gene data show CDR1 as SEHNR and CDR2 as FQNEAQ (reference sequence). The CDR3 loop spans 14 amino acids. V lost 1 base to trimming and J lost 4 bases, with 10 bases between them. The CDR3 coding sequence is TGTGCCAGCAGCTTAGATCCAGCTACCTATGGCTACACCTTC. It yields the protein CASSLDPATYGYTF.

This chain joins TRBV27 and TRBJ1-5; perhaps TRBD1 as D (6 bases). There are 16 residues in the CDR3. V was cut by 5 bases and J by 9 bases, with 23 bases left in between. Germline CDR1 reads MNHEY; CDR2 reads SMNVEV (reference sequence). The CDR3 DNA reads TGTGCCAGCAGTCCGCTTGGGGGCCTAGGTGTATTGCCCCAGCATTTT. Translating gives CASSPLGGLGVLPQHF.

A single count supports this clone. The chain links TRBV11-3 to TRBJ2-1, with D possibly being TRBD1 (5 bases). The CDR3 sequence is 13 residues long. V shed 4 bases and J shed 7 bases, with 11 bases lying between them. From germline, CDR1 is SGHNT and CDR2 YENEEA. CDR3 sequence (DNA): TGTGCCAGCAGCTCCTCAAGGGGTAATGAGCAGTTCTTC. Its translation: CASSSSRGNEQFF.

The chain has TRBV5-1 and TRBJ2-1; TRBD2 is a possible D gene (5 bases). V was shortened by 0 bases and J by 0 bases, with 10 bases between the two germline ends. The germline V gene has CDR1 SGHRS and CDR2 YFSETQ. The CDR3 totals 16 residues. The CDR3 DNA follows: TGCGCCAGCAGCTTGGAAAGTGCGGGCTCCTACAATGAGCAGTTCTTC. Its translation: CASSLESAGSYNEQFF.

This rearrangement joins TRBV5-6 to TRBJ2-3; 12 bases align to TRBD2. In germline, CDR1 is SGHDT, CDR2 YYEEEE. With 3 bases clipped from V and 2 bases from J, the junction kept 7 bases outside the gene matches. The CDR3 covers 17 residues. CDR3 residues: CASSSRTSGISTDTQYF. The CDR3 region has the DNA TGTGCCAGCAGCTCCCGGACTAGCGGGATATCCACAGATACGCAGTATTTT.